The 10 T cell receptor beta chains below come from one sample, sequenced in a study of Ad26.COV2.S vaccination and SARS-CoV-2 variants. Libraries were prepared by immunoSEQ multiplex PCR; TCRdb keeps only in-frame clonotypes and omits some of them. The table includes nearly 95,000 clones, more than 65% detected once. The starting material was peripheral blood, obtained after recovery from COVID-19. These receptors were taken from a human donor who had recovered from COVID-19.

The chain links TRBV28 to TRBJ2-3; either TRBD1 or TRBD2 may fit D (6 bases each). The length of the CDR3 is 16 residues. V lost 6 bases and J 6 bases, leaving 22 bases between the germline ends. Germline CDR1 and CDR2: MDHEN and SYDVKM. The CDR3 coding sequence is TGTGCCAGCAGCCCGCCTGGGGGGCGCCGGGTTGATACGCAGTATTTT. Residues: CASSPPGGRRVDTQYF.

This sequence joins TRBV6-5 and TRBJ2-7; no reliable D call. Germline V gene data show CDR1 as MNHEY and CDR2 as SVGAGI. V was cut by 8 bases and J by 3 bases, with 17 bases left in between. The CDR3 spans 14 residues. The CDR3 DNA reads TGTGCCAGCGACTCAACCCCACAGTACTACGAGCAGTACTTC. Translation gives CASDSTPQYYEQYF.

The rearrangement links TRBV11-2 to TRBJ2-2; 9 bases align to TRBD2. The CDR3 length is 19 residues. CDR1 is SGHAT, CDR2 FQNNGV, per germline. The V gene end was trimmed by 2 bases and the J gene end by 5 bases; junction bases not matched to a gene: 15. The CDR3 coding sequence is TGTGCCAGCAGCTTACAGCGCCTAGCGGGGCAACCTACGACCGGGGAGCTGTTTTTT. It codes for CASSLQRLAGQPTTGELFF.

This rearrangement joins TRBV28 to TRBJ2-5; D gene uncertain. Germline assignment: CDR1 MDHEN and CDR2 SYDVKM. Trimming took off 7 bases at V and 4 bases at J, with 10 bases between the two ends. The CDR3 covers 12 residues. The CDR3 DNA reads TGTGCCAGCACCGAAACCGGAGAGACCCAGTACTTC. This encodes CASTETGETQYF.

The V gene is TRBV2, the J gene TRBJ2-2; 8 nucleotides line up with TRBD1. V dropped 11 bases and J dropped 1; count of bases not matched to a gene: 3. CDR1 and CDR2 from the germline V gene are SNHLY and FYNNEI. The CDR3 consists of 13 residues. The CDR3 DNA sequence: TGTGCCGGGGGACAGGAGAACACCGGGGAGCTGTTTTTT. Its translation is CAGGQENTGELFF.

The chain links TRBV19 to TRBJ2-1; D perhaps matches TRBD2 (6 bases). Between the trimmed V and J ends, which lost 5 bases and 2 bases, there was a span of 13 bases. CDR3 length: 15 amino acids. CDR1 and CDR2 from the germline V gene are LNHDA and SQIVND (reference sequence). The CDR3 sequence is CASSRDWGAYNEQFF. The CDR3 coding sequence is TGTGCCAGTAGTCGAGACTGGGGGGCCTACAATGAGCAGTTCTTC.

The genes are TRBV18 and TRBJ2-1, with 9 bases fitting TRBD1. Per germline, CDR1 KGHSH and CDR2 LQKENI. CDR3 size: 17 residues. With V trimmed by 3 bases and J by 0 bases, 6 bases remained unmatched. In DNA, the CDR3 is TGTGCCAGCTCACCTCGGACAGGGGCGGACTCCTACAATGAGCAGTTCTTC. As protein: CASSPRTGADSYNEQFF.

This clone was recorded a few times. The chain uses TRBV7-8 and TRBJ2-3; 8 nucleotides match TRBD1. J was trimmed by 1 base and V by 4 bases; bases with no gene match: 16. Per germline, CDR1 SGHVS and CDR2 FQNEAQ. The CDR3 is 19 amino acids. The CDR3 DNA reads TGTGCCAGCAGCTGGGTCGGACAGGGTGATGGGTCGGGCACAGATACGCAGTATTTT. Its translation is CASSWVGQGDGSGTDTQYF. Combining the CDR3 with reference TRBV7-8 and TRBJ2-3 gives the whole variable domain GAGVSQSPRYKVAKRGQDVALRCDPISGHVSLFWYQQALGQGPEFLTYFQNEAQLDKSGLPSDRFFAERPEGSVSTLKIQRTQQEDSAVYLCASSWVGQGDGSGTDTQYFGPGTRLTVL.

The chain uses TRBV11-2 and TRBJ2-3; D may be TRBD1 or TRBD2 (5 bases each). Per the germline V gene, CDR1 is SGHAT and CDR2 is FQNNGV. This CDR3 is 14 amino acids long. V gave up 3 bases and J gave up 4 bases, with 11 bases separating them. CDR3 protein: CASSFGGSPDTQYF. DNA for the CDR3: TGTGCCAGCAGCTTTGGGGGATCCCCAGATACGCAGTATTTT.

In DNA form, the CDR3 reads TGTGCCAGCAGCGACAGGGAGATCAACACTGAAGCTTTCTTT. This translates into CASSDREINTEAFF. This sequence joins TRBV5-6 and TRBJ1-1; 7 nucleotides line up with TRBD1. Trimming at V came to 4 bases and at J to 2 bases, leaving 5 bases not matched to a gene. CDR1 and CDR2 (germline): SGHDT, YYEEEE. This CDR3 spans 14 amino acids.